The next 29 T cell receptor beta chains were all read from a single sample in a study of long-term antiretroviral therapy in people with HIV. The run of the v3.0 immunoSEQ assay was at survey level. Assay: immunoSEQ multiplex PCR; the TCRdb copy retains only in-frame clones and omits some. The sample includes 36,000 or so clones, around 80% of them seen just once. The sample was unsorted PBMCs, taken 0.6 years after starting antiretroviral therapy. The receptors come from a man between 18 and 29 years old with HIV.

The rearrangement links TRBV6-1 to TRBJ1-1; D remains ambiguous. CDR1 and CDR2 from the germline V gene are MNHNS and SASEGT. Trimming cost V 1 base and J 0 bases, with 9 bases left between them. The CDR3 contains 15 residues. The chain's CDR3 is CASSEGRHLNTEAFF. In nucleotides, the CDR3 is TGTGCCAGCAGTGAAGGCAGACACCTGAACACTGAAGCTTTCTTT.

This clone has just a few counts. This rearrangement joins TRBV12-5 to TRBJ1-5; 9 bases match TRBD1. CDR3 length equals 17 residues. CDR1 is LGHNT and CDR2 is FRNRAP in the germline V gene. Trimming removed 3 bases from V and 3 bases from J; junction bases left unmatched: 9. The CDR3 reads CASGFTTGQGINQPQHF. In DNA, the CDR3 is TGTGCTAGTGGTTTCACCACGGGACAGGGAATCAATCAGCCCCAGCATTTT.

The CDR3 reads CASSGQTNTGELFF. In DNA form, the CDR3 reads TGTGCCAGTTCGGGACAGACGAACACCGGGGAGCTGTTTTTT. The chain employs TRBV9 and TRBJ2-2; TRBD1 matches at 7 bases. Germline V gene data show CDR1 as SGDLS and CDR2 as YYNGEE. This CDR3 has 14 residues. V was clipped by 8 bases and J by 0 bases; unmatched bases: 4.

This rearrangement joins TRBV7-2 to TRBJ1-2, with 7 bases aligning to TRBD1. The CDR3 runs to 14 residues. The V and J ends lost 4 bases and 10 bases, in that order; junction bases with no gene match: 12. Germline CDR1 is SGHTA and CDR2 is FQGNSA. This CDR3 is CASSSRPFQGVYTF. The CDR3 coding sequence is TGTGCCAGCAGCTCTAGGCCGTTCCAGGGGGTCTACACCTTC.

The chain recombines TRBV2 with TRBJ2-7; the D gene is possibly TRBD1 (6 bases). The CDR3 runs to 11 residues. Trimming pared 3 bases from V and 6 bases from J, leaving 6 bases between. Germline-derived CDR1 and CDR2 are SNHLY and FYNNEI. DNA of the CDR3: TGTGCCAGCAGTGAGACAGGCGAGCAGTACTTC. The encoded protein is CASSETGEQYF. The full variable domain, rest sourced from reference TRBV2 and TRBJ2-7, is EPEVTQTPSHQVTQMGQEVILRCVPISNHLYFYWYRQILGQKVEFLVSFYNNEISEKSEIFDDQFSVERPDGSNFTLKIRSTKLEDSAMYFCASSETGEQYFGPGTRLTVT.

The chain uses TRBV6-1 and TRBJ2-7; D remains ambiguous. The CDR3 runs to 12 residues. The germline CDR1 and CDR2 sequences are MNHNS and SASEGT. Deletions cut 7 bases from V and 0 bases from J, with 7 bases between. The CDR3: CASTRSSYEQYF. In DNA, the CDR3 is TGTGCCAGCACTAGAAGCTCCTACGAGCAGTACTTC.

Remarks on this clone: The same CDR3 also results from other DNA sequences found in this sample. This chain links TRBV9 with TRBJ2-7; 7 bases match TRBD2. Germline lookup yields CDR1 SGDLS and CDR2 YYNGEE. The CDR3 is made up of 14 amino acids. With 0 bases clipped from V and 2 bases from J, the junction kept 2 bases outside the gene matches. The CDR3 is CASSVGGGTYEQYF. The CDR3 nucleotides are TGTGCCAGCAGCGTAGGGGGGGGGACCTACGAGCAGTACTTC.

The CDR3 region is CASSRKTGYYEQYF. The CDR3 DNA reads as TGCGCCAGCAGCCGCAAGACAGGTTACTACGAGCAGTACTTC. This rearrangement joins TRBV4-1 to TRBJ2-7; D perhaps matches TRBD1 (6 bases). Germline assignment: CDR1 MGHRA and CDR2 YSYEKL. The CDR3 runs 14 residues. Deletions cut 4 bases from V and 3 bases from J, with 13 bases between.

The chain uses TRBV5-1 and TRBJ2-3, with 9 bases fitting TRBD1. Germline CDR1 and CDR2: SGHRS and YFSETQ. The CDR3 runs to 15 residues. V lost 4 bases to trimming and J lost 0 bases; unmatched junction nucleotides: 3. Written as DNA, the CDR3 is TGCGCCAGCAGCAACGGACAGGGGAGCACAGATACGCAGTATTTT. It is translated as CASSNGQGSTDTQYF.

The V gene is TRBV2, the J gene TRBJ2-7; TRBD1 is a possible D gene (5 bases). The CDR3 runs to 14 residues. CDR1 and CDR2 from the germline V gene are SNHLY and FYNNEI. Trimming pared 3 bases from V and 7 bases from J, leaving 16 bases between. The CDR3 loop is CASSDLDISREQYF. Written as DNA, the CDR3 is TGTGCCAGCAGTGATCTGGACATCTCCAGGGAGCAGTACTTC. The full variable domain, its missing parts supplied by reference TRBV2 and TRBJ2-7, is EPEVTQTPSHQVTQMGQEVILRCVPISNHLYFYWYRQILGQKVEFLVSFYNNEISEKSEIFDDQFSVERPDGSNFTLKIRSTKLEDSAMYFCASSDLDISREQYFGPGTRLTVT.

The V and J genes are TRBV12-5 and TRBJ2-7, with 7 bases that match TRBD1. The ends lost 7 bases at V and 0 bases at J; junction bases unmatched: 9. Germline values: CDR1 LGHNT, CDR2 FRNRAP. This CDR3 contains 15 residues. The CDR3 sequence is CASALVAGGSYEQYF. In DNA, the CDR3 is TGTGCTAGTGCCCTTGTGGCAGGGGGCTCCTACGAGCAGTACTTC.

This chain connects TRBV7-6 to TRBJ2-1, with TRBD2 matching 7 bases. CDR3 length: 15 residues. Per germline, CDR1 SGHVS and CDR2 FNYEAQ. With 1 base clipped from V and 6 bases from J, the junction kept 6 bases outside the gene matches. The CDR3 region is CASSLGGSIFNEQFF. Written as DNA, the CDR3 is TGTGCCAGCAGCTTAGGCGGGAGTATCTTCAATGAGCAGTTCTTC.

The gene calls are TRBV18 and TRBJ1-2, with D unclear. CDR1 and CDR2 from the germline V gene are KGHSH and LQKENI. The CDR3 length is 13 residues. The V end was cut by 3 bases, the J end by 5 bases, with 10 bases between. Here the CDR3 reads CASSPSTGYGYTF. Here the CDR3 DNA reads TGTGCCAGCTCACCGTCTACGGGTTATGGCTACACCTTC.

This chain joins TRBV19 and TRBJ2-2, with 7 bases aligning to TRBD1. Trimming removed 6 bases from V and 2 bases from J; junction bases left unmatched: 6. This CDR3 is 15 amino acids long. Looked up from germline, CDR1 is LNHDA and CDR2 is SQIVND (reference sequence). CDR3 residues: CASSPGQLNTGELFF. In DNA, the CDR3 is TGTGCCAGTAGCCCGGGACAGCTCAACACCGGGGAGCTGTTTTTT.

V and J are TRBV6-1 and TRBJ2-7, with 9 bases fitting TRBD2. Germline lookup yields CDR1 MNHNS and CDR2 SASEGT. Germline trimming cut 6 bases from V and 3 bases from J; bases unmatched to any gene: 6. CDR3 length: 14 amino acids. DNA of the CDR3: TGTGCCAGCAGGCTTAGCGGGAGTAACTACGAGCAGTACTTC. This gives the protein CASRLSGSNYEQYF.

V and J are TRBV5-6 and TRBJ1-1; the match to TRBD1 covers 7 bases. Looked up from germline, CDR1 is SGHDT and CDR2 is YYEEEE. CDR3 length: 15 amino acids. The V gene end was trimmed by 5 bases and the J gene end by 0 bases; junction bases not matched to a gene: 7. CDR3 sequence (DNA): TGTGCCAGCAGTAGACCAGGGGGTATGAACACTGAAGCTTTCTTT. Its protein product is CASSRPGGMNTEAFF.

This clone was counted a single time. The chain couples TRBV7-2 to TRBJ2-7; D is uncertain. Germline V lookup: CDR1 SGHTA, CDR2 FQGNSA. The CDR3 contains 13 residues. Trimming shortened V by 4 bases and J by 0 bases, and 7 bases separated the two germline ends. This chain's CDR3 is CASSSTHSYEQYF. CDR3 sequence (DNA): TGTGCCAGCAGCTCGACCCACTCCTACGAGCAGTACTTC.

The J gene is TRBJ2-1, the V gene TRBV9, with TRBD2 identical over 7 bases. J gave up 2 bases and V 3 bases, and 5 bases lay outside the gene matches. The CDR3 totals 15 residues. The V gene's germline CDR1 is SGDLS and CDR2 YYNGEE. The CDR3 is CASSALARTYNEQFF. The CDR3 DNA follows: TGTGCCAGCAGCGCACTAGCGCGAACCTACAATGAGCAGTTCTTC.

The rearrangement joins TRBV30 to TRBJ2-1; 14 bases are shared with TRBD2. Unmatched junction bases numbered 4, after V lost 1 base and J lost 2 bases. Germline V gene sequence: CDR1 GTSNPN, CDR2 SVGIG (reference sequence). The CDR3 length is 17 residues. CDR3: CAWSGGTSGSAYNEQFF. The CDR3, as DNA: TGTGCCTGGAGTGGGGGGACTAGCGGGAGCGCCTACAATGAGCAGTTCTTC.

This clone was detected a few times. The chain couples TRBV29-1 to TRBJ1-2; D ambiguous. Germline CDR1 SQVTM, CDR2 ANQGSEA. The CDR3 length is 13 residues. The V end was cut by 7 bases, the J end by 5 bases, with 17 bases between. The CDR3 spells CSGILSDPYGYTF. CDR3 nucleotides: TGCAGCGGGATATTGAGCGATCCGTATGGCTACACCTTC.

The V call is TRBV30, the J call TRBJ1-2; TRBD1 is a possible D gene (5 bases). From germline, CDR1 is GTSNPN and CDR2 SVGIG (reference sequence). This CDR3 is built from 12 residues. The ends were cut back, 5 bases at V and 4 bases at J, with 11 bases in the middle. The CDR3 protein is CAWGRTLYGYTF. CDR3 coding DNA: TGTGCCTGGGGGAGGACACTCTATGGCTACACCTTC.

The chain carries TRBV6-5 and TRBJ1-1; the D is unclear. Germline loops: CDR1 MNHEY, CDR2 SVGAGI. The V end was cut by 2 bases, the J end by 5 bases, with 18 bases between. This CDR3 has 16 amino acids. CDR3 bases: TGTGCCAGCAGTTACCGCCATTGGGCAGCGGGGACTGAAGCTTTCTTT. Protein sequence: CASSYRHWAAGTEAFF.

This rearrangement joins TRBV5-1 to TRBJ2-1; 9 bases match TRBD2. Germline V gene lookup returns CDR1 SGHRS and CDR2 YFSETQ. Trimming cost V 3 bases and J 5 bases; bases outside gene matches: 12. The CDR3 extends over 17 amino acids. Here the CDR3 reads CASSSSLAGIPHNEQFF. CDR3 sequence (DNA): TGCGCCAGCAGCTCTAGTCTAGCGGGGATCCCCCACAATGAGCAGTTCTTC.

The chain joins TRBV4-3 to TRBJ1-2; D not resolved. V shed 0 bases and J shed 8 bases, with 13 bases lying between them. This CDR3 has 14 residues. Per germline, CDR1 LGHNA and CDR2 YSLEER. The CDR3 protein is CASSQDGSERGYTF. The DNA for the CDR3 is TGCGCCAGCAGCCAAGATGGCAGCGAGCGGGGCTACACCTTC.

The chain combines TRBV18 with TRBJ2-7; D gene unclear. V was pared by 2 bases and J by 2 bases, with 7 bases between. The CDR3 totals 13 residues. The germline gives CDR1 KGHSH, CDR2 LQKENI. CDR3 amino acids: CASSPTQTYEQYF. For the CDR3, the DNA is TGTGCCAGCTCACCAACTCAGACCTACGAGCAGTACTTC.

The chain joins TRBV18 to TRBJ1-1; no reliable D call. V dropped 3 bases and J dropped 11 bases, with 16 bases sitting between them. There are 13 residues in the CDR3. Germline CDR1 KGHSH, CDR2 LQKENI. CDR3 protein: CASSPEAGATAFF. DNA of the CDR3: TGTGCCAGCTCACCTGAGGCAGGTGCCACGGCTTTCTTT.

The V gene is TRBV18, the J gene TRBJ2-5, with D perhaps TRBD1 or TRBD2 (5 bases each). The CDR3 extends over 13 amino acids. V was cut by 0 bases and J by 4 bases, with 6 bases left in between. Germline lookup yields CDR1 KGHSH and CDR2 LQKENI. For the CDR3, the DNA is TGTGCCAGCTCACCACCGAGGGGAGAGACCCAGTACTTC. Protein product: CASSPPRGETQYF.

The V and J genes are TRBV2 and TRBJ1-2; D ambiguous. CDR1 is SNHLY, CDR2 FYNNEI, per germline. This CDR3 is built from 13 residues. With 4 bases removed from V and 4 bases from J, the gap between germline ends came to 10 bases. CDR3 DNA: TGTGCCAGCAGTGCCGGGGATCTCTATGGCTACACCTTC. Its translation: CASSAGDLYGYTF.

This sequence joins TRBV15 and TRBJ2-3, with D possibly TRBD2 on 6 matching bases. CDR3 size: 17 residues. Germline V gene sequence: CDR1 LNHNV, CDR2 YYDKDF (reference sequence). Trimming removed 1 base from V and 0 bases from J, with 14 bases in between. The CDR3 sequence: CATSRGEAAVSTDTQYF. CDR3 nucleotide sequence: TGTGCCACCAGCAGAGGGGAGGCGGCGGTTAGCACAGATACGCAGTATTTT.